The next 7 T cell receptor beta chains were all read from a single sample in a study of shared clonotypes between healthy human individuals. The assay was immunoSEQ multiplex PCR, and TCRdb's table has in-frame clones only and misses some. The table records about 1.5 million clones, approximately 98% of them present only once. Specimen: naive CD4+ T cells sorted from blood. As for subset: CD45RA+ positively selected. Receptors originate from a man aged 25 to 40 in good health.

The chain links TRBV19 to TRBJ2-7; D remains unclear. The CDR3 extends over 13 amino acids. V was clipped by 7 bases and J by 3 bases, with 13 bases between them. Germline V gene data show CDR1 as LNHDA and CDR2 as SQIVND (reference sequence). CDR3 sequence reads: CASKGPYGYEQYF. Written as DNA, the CDR3 is TGTGCCAGTAAAGGGCCCTATGGCTACGAGCAGTACTTC.

V usage is TRBV19 and J usage is TRBJ1-1, with D perhaps matching TRBD1 (5 bases). The CDR3 is 14 amino acids. Trimming took 7 bases from V and 5 from J, leaving 17 bases between them. The V gene's germline CDR1 is LNHDA and CDR2 SQIVND (reference sequence). The CDR3 loop is CASNGWGRKTEAFF. CDR3 coding DNA: TGTGCCAGTAATGGGTGGGGACGAAAGACTGAAGCTTTCTTT.

The V call is TRBV27, the J call TRBJ1-1; D remains unclear. The V end lost 3 bases, the J end lost 4 bases, and 15 bases lay between the germline ends. CDR1 is MNHEY and CDR2 is SMNVEV in the germline V gene (reference sequence). The CDR3 contains 15 residues. CDR3 coding DNA: TGTGCCAGCAGTTTTGCGGCCCTAGCCGGCACTGAAGCTTTCTTT. It translates to CASSFAALAGTEAFF.

The CDR3 DNA reads TGTGCCAGCAGCCGCGGCGGTTCCTCGTTGACCGGGGAGCTGTTTTTT. Its protein is CASSRGGSSLTGELFF. This chain joins TRBV5-4 and TRBJ2-2; D is undetermined. With 4 bases removed from V and 5 bases from J, the gap between germline ends came to 18 bases. Looked up from germline, CDR1 is SGHNT and CDR2 is YYREEE (reference sequence). This CDR3 region has 16 residues.

In the case of this clone: This same CDR3 is encoded by further DNA sequences in the sample. The V call is TRBV5-1, the J call TRBJ2-5, with D unresolved. This CDR3 is 12 amino acids long. Trimming shortened V by 0 bases and J by 5 bases, and 5 bases separated the two germline ends. The germline CDR1 and CDR2 sequences are SGHRS and YFSETQ. The CDR3 protein is CASSLVGETQYF. The CDR3 region has the DNA TGCGCCAGCAGCTTGGTCGGGGAGACCCAGTACTTC.

J is TRBJ2-4 and V is TRBV7-9; 7 bases map to TRBD1. The CDR3 is 14 residues long. CDR1 SEHNR and CDR2 FQNEAQ come from the germline V gene (reference sequence). Trimming at V came to 4 bases and at J to 5 bases, leaving 5 bases not matched to a gene. The CDR3 DNA follows: TGTGCCAGCAGCTCGGGACAGTACCAAAACATTCAGTACTTC. Translating it yields CASSSGQYQNIQYF.

The V call is TRBV2, the J call TRBJ2-2; weak D call: TRBD1 (5 bases). The CDR3 runs to 13 residues. Trimming removed 6 bases at V and 6 bases at J, with 11 bases between. Germline V gene sequence: CDR1 SNHLY, CDR2 FYNNEI. The CDR3 protein is CASRAGFPGELFF. CDR3 sequence (DNA): TGTGCCAGCAGAGCAGGGTTTCCCGGGGAGCTGTTTTTT.